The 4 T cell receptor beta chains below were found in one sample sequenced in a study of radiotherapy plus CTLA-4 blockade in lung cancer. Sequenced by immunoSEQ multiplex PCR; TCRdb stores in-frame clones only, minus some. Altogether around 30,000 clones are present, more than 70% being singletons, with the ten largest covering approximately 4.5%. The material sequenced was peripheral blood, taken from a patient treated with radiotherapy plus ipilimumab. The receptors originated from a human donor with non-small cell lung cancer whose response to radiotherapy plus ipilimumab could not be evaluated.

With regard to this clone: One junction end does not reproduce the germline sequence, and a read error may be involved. CDR3 DNA: TGTGCCAGCGGTTTAGTCCCGGGTCTAGCGGGTGACAATGAGCAGTTCTTC. This gives the protein CASGLVPGLAGDNEQFF. This sequence joins TRBV27 and TRBJ2-1; 8 bases line up with TRBD2. Germline values: CDR1 MNHEY, CDR2 SMNVEV (reference sequence). There are 17 residues in the CDR3.

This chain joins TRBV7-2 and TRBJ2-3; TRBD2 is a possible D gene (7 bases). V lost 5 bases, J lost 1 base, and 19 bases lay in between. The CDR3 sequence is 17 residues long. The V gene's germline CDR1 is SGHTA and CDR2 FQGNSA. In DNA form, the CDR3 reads TGTGCCAGCAGCCCTCGGACAGCGGGGATTGGCACAGATACGCAGTATTTT. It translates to CASSPRTAGIGTDTQYF.

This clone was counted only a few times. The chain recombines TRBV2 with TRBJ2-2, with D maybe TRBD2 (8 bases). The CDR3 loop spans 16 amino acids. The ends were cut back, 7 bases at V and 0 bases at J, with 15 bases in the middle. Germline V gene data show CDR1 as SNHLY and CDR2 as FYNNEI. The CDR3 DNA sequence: TGTGCCAGCATGAAGCGGGGGACAGCGAACACCGGGGAGCTGTTTTTT. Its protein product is CASMKRGTANTGELFF.

The chain's CDR3 is CASSSTGQGVVVYGYTF. DNA of the CDR3: TGTGCCAGCAGCTCGACGGGACAGGGGGTCGTGGTCTATGGCTACACCTTC. The rearrangement joins TRBV5-5 to TRBJ1-2, with 11 bases aligning to TRBD1. V shed 3 bases and J 4 bases; nucleotides not matched to a gene: 11. The CDR3 has 17 amino acids. The germline CDR1 and CDR2 sequences are SGHKS and YYEKEE (reference sequence).